These 23 T cell receptor beta chains were all obtained from the same sample, sequenced in a study of blood T cell repertoires in COVID-19. Sequencing used immunoSEQ multiplex PCR; TCRdb keeps in-frame clones, though not all of them. This table has under 200,000 clones, around nine tenths appearing once. Sequenced: peripheral blood. These receptors came from a young man with active or convalescent COVID-19.

The J gene is TRBJ2-5, the V gene TRBV6-5, with 7 bases fitting TRBD1. The germline CDR1 and CDR2 sequences are MNHEY and SVGAGI. CDR3 length: 13 amino acids. The V and J ends lost 6 bases and 2 bases, in that order; junction bases with no gene match: 3. CDR3 region: CASRRGRQETQYF. The CDR3 nucleotides read TGTGCCAGCAGGAGGGGGCGGCAAGAGACCCAGTACTTC.

J is TRBJ2-3 and V is TRBV7-2; a weak D match, TRBD1 (6 bases). The germline V gene has CDR1 SGHTA and CDR2 FQGNSA. The V and J ends lost 5 bases and 2 bases respectively, with 17 bases between them. CDR3 size: 16 residues. The CDR3 sequence is CASSHTRQDTTDTQYF. CDR3 DNA: TGTGCCAGCAGCCACACGCGACAGGATACCACAGATACGCAGTATTTT.

CDR3 sequence: CASSPLSGAQGGEAFF. In nucleotides, the CDR3 is TGTGCCAGCTCACCCCTTTCCGGGGCCCAGGGGGGAGAAGCTTTCTTT. The chain carries TRBV18 and TRBJ1-1, with TRBD1 matching over 7 bases. The germline CDR1 and CDR2 sequences are KGHSH and LQKENI. This CDR3 contains 16 residues. V was pared by 3 bases and J by 8 bases, with 15 bases of the junction left unmatched.

V is TRBV9 and J is TRBJ2-3, with D maybe TRBD2 (6 bases). This CDR3 is built from 14 residues. Germline lookup yields CDR1 SGDLS and CDR2 YYNGEE. The V end was cut by 0 bases, the J end by 5 bases, with 10 bases between. CDR3: CASSVDLAIDTQYF. For the CDR3, the DNA is TGTGCCAGCAGCGTAGATCTAGCGATAGATACGCAGTATTTT.

The gene calls are TRBV18 and TRBJ1-2; TRBD1 agrees at 9 bases. Germline values: CDR1 KGHSH, CDR2 LQKENI. The CDR3 is 16 residues long. V lost 3 bases and J lost 5; bases outside the gene matches: 10. CDR3 nucleotide sequence: TGTGCCAGCTCACCCTTTCCGACCGGGACAGGGTATGGCTACACCTTC. Residues: CASSPFPTGTGYGYTF.

The table lists this clone with a count of one. This rearrangement joins TRBV3-1 (or the pseudogene TRBV3-2) to TRBJ2-1; perhaps TRBD1 as D (6 bases). V lost 1 base and J lost 9, with 13 bases in between. The V gene's germline CDR1 is LGHDT and CDR2 YNNKEL (reference sequence). The CDR3 loop spans 14 amino acids. CDR3 coding DNA: TGTGCCAGCAGCCAAGCACTCCAGGGGACTGAGCAGTTCTTC. It codes for CASSQALQGTEQFF.

The chain couples TRBV19 to TRBJ1-2, with D tentatively TRBD1 (6 bases). This CDR3 comprises 16 residues. The germline gives CDR1 LNHDA, CDR2 SQIVND (reference sequence). Trimming took off 5 bases at V and 0 bases at J, with 16 bases between the two ends. The CDR3 region is CASSVPWTDANYGYTF. DNA for the CDR3: TGTGCCAGTAGTGTACCTTGGACAGACGCTAACTATGGCTACACCTTC.

This clone was counted between two and nine times. The V call is TRBV7-9, the J call TRBJ2-5; D is possibly TRBD2 (6 bases). The CDR3 is 15 residues long. In germline, CDR1 is SEHNR, CDR2 FQNEAQ (reference sequence). Trimming removed 1 base from V and 2 bases from J, with 11 bases in between. The CDR3 spells CASSLDSGPQETQYF. The CDR3 nucleotides are TGTGCCAGCAGCTTAGATAGCGGACCACAAGAGACCCAGTACTTC.

Written as DNA, the CDR3 is TGTGCCAGCTCACCAACGGCTAGGCGGGAGACCCAGTACTTC. As protein: CASSPTARRETQYF. The chain has TRBV18 and TRBJ2-5; D remains unclear. CDR3 size: 14 residues. Germline CDR1 is KGHSH and CDR2 is LQKENI. Deletions cut 2 bases from V and 5 bases from J, with 12 bases between.

Only one count was recorded for this clone. V and J are TRBV27 and TRBJ1-2; TRBD1 aligns across 7 bases. Germline CDR1 is MNHEY and CDR2 is SMNVEV (reference sequence). This CDR3 comprises 14 residues. The junction had 11 bases not matched to a gene; V was cut back by 5 bases and J by 8 bases. CDR3 region: CASSPEQGLRGYTF. CDR3 nucleotides: TGTGCCAGCAGTCCCGAACAGGGGCTTCGGGGCTACACCTTC.

This chain joins TRBV7-3 and TRBJ2-3, with 11 bases matching TRBD2. V gave up 4 bases and J gave up 0 bases; unmatched junction bases: 3. The CDR3 runs 16 residues. Germline CDR1 is SGHTA and CDR2 is FQGTGA. This chain's CDR3 is CASSSRTSGSTDTQYF. The CDR3, as DNA: TGTGCCAGCAGCTCGAGGACTAGCGGGAGCACAGATACGCAGTATTTT.

V usage is TRBV18 and J usage is TRBJ2-2, with TRBD2 matching over 7 bases. Losses at the gene ends were 0 bases for V and 3 bases for J; bases not matched to a gene: 4. CDR1 is KGHSH, CDR2 LQKENI, per germline. The CDR3 length is 16 residues. CDR3 protein: CASSPPMGRDTGELFF. In nucleotides, the CDR3 is TGTGCCAGCTCACCACCGATGGGGAGGGACACCGGGGAGCTGTTTTTT.

This clone turned up a few times. The chain recombines TRBV7-9 with TRBJ1-5; D remains unclear. The CDR3 extends over 14 amino acids. V lost 4 bases to trimming and J lost 9 bases, with 16 bases between them. Looked up from germline, CDR1 is SEHNR and CDR2 is FQNEAQ (reference sequence). This chain's CDR3 is CASSSADGVAPQHF. In DNA form, the CDR3 reads TGTGCCAGCAGCTCCGCCGACGGGGTGGCGCCCCAGCATTTT.

J is TRBJ2-1 and V is TRBV11-1; maybe TRBD2 (5 bases). Trimming took 8 bases from V and 5 from J, leaving 13 bases between them. The CDR3 loop spans 13 amino acids. Germline V CDR1 and CDR2: SGHAT, FQDESV (reference sequence). CDR3 sequence reads: CASRALGNNEQFF. CDR3 nucleotide sequence: TGTGCCAGCCGGGCTCTCGGGAACAATGAGCAGTTCTTC.

This rearrangement joins TRBV10-3 to TRBJ1-1, with 8 bases aligning to TRBD1. The ends lost 4 bases at V and 3 bases at J; junction bases unmatched: 22. The length of the CDR3 is 20 residues. Germline CDR1 and CDR2: ENHRY and SYGVKD. The CDR3 protein is CAISATTGVLPLRGDTEAFF. Here the CDR3 DNA reads TGTGCCATCAGTGCTACGACAGGGGTATTACCCCTAAGGGGGGACACTGAAGCTTTCTTT.

V and J are TRBV5-5 and TRBJ2-2, with no clear D. V lost 2 bases, J lost 0 bases, and 11 bases lay in between. Germline assignment: CDR1 SGHKS and CDR2 YYEKEE (reference sequence). The CDR3 totals 16 residues. The DNA for the CDR3 is TGTGCCAGCAGCTTCGGGTTATACACGAACACCGGGGAGCTGTTTTTT. It yields the protein CASSFGLYTNTGELFF.

The chain is built from TRBV5-1 and TRBJ1-1; 9 bases match TRBD1. The CDR3 is 15 residues long. Per the germline V gene, CDR1 is SGHRS and CDR2 is YFSETQ. V lost 5 bases, J lost 11 bases, and 16 bases stayed unmatched. The CDR3 reads CASRDGETGTGYAFF. CDR3 coding DNA: TGCGCCAGCAGAGATGGCGAGACCGGGACAGGGTACGCTTTCTTT.

The chain has TRBV9 and TRBJ1-4; D unresolved. V was cut by 1 base and J by 0 bases, with 4 bases left in between. The V gene's germline CDR1 is SGDLS and CDR2 YYNGEE. The CDR3 covers 14 residues. CDR3 sequence reads: CASSVTATNEKLFF. The CDR3 DNA sequence: TGTGCCAGCAGCGTAACGGCAACTAATGAAAAACTGTTTTTT.

This clone was counted only a few times. The gene calls are TRBV12-5 and TRBJ1-1; perhaps TRBD1 as D (6 bases). Trimming left V 0 bases short and J 5 bases short, with 16 bases between. The CDR3 contains 16 residues. Germline V gene sequence: CDR1 LGHNT, CDR2 FRNRAP. The CDR3 region has the DNA TGTGCTAGTGGTTTGGTACTCGGAAAGGGGGTTACTGAAGCTTTCTTT. Its protein product is CASGLVLGKGVTEAFF.

The chain couples TRBV5-6 to TRBJ2-1; D may be TRBD1 (5 bases). V shed 0 bases and J shed 3 bases, with 10 bases lying between them. The germline gives CDR1 SGHDT, CDR2 YYEEEE. This CDR3 is built from 15 residues. The CDR3 DNA reads as TGTGCCAGCAGCTTGGGTCAGGGTGGCTACAATGAGCAGTTCTTC. Protein sequence: CASSLGQGGYNEQFF. The full variable domain, in which reference TRBV5-6 and TRBJ2-1 provide the parts outside the CDR3, is DAGVTQSPTHLIKTRGQQVTLRCSPKSGHDTVSWYQQALGQGPQFIFQYYEEEERQRGNFPDRFSGHQFPNYSSELNVNALLLGDSALYLCASSLGQGGYNEQFFGPGTRLTVL.

At least ten counts were recorded for this clone. The V gene is TRBV7-9, the J gene TRBJ2-3; TRBD2 might be the D (5 bases). Trimming removed 5 bases at V and 4 bases at J, with 16 bases between. Germline CDR1 reads SEHNR; CDR2 reads FQNEAQ (reference sequence). The CDR3 runs 15 residues. CDR3 DNA sequence: TGTGCCAGCAGCAGAGGTGGGGAGAGGGCAGATACGCAGTATTTT. It is translated as CASSRGGERADTQYF.

The chain links TRBV4-1 to TRBJ1-5; D is undetermined. The germline CDR1 and CDR2 sequences are MGHRA and YSYEKL. With 1 base removed from V and 4 bases from J, the gap between germline ends came to 11 bases. The CDR3 has 15 residues. The CDR3 bases are TGCGCCAGCAGCCAAGTGGAGGGAGGAAATCAGCCCCAGCATTTT. Protein sequence: CASSQVEGGNQPQHF.

The chain couples TRBV4-1 to TRBJ2-3; 8 positions agree with TRBD2. The CDR3 extends over 16 amino acids. J lost 1 base, V lost 3 bases, and 6 bases had no gene match. The germline V gene has CDR1 MGHRA and CDR2 YSYEKL. This CDR3 is CASSQAAGARTDTQYF. CDR3 in DNA: TGCGCCAGCAGCCAGGCAGCGGGAGCCCGCACAGATACGCAGTATTTT.